The entry below describes one T cell receptor beta chain. Its antigen remains unknown. This record comes from a study of T cell responses to AZD1222 COVID-19 vaccine. Study results and caveats: An increase in Spike-specific TCR breadth and depth was observed after two AZD1222 doses. In a largely white British group with more females than males, clonal diversity was possibly underestimated. Across spike, vaccine-associated CD4 TCRs were found, dominant at 160-218 and 743-854.

Germline V CDR1 and CDR2: SGHRS, YFSETQ. The CDR3 is 15 residues long. Trimming pared 4 bases from V and 0 bases from J, leaving 11 bases between. Data came from immunoSEQ multiplex PCR; TCRdb stores just in-frame clones and leaves some out. The repertoire holds more than 90,000 clones, more than 75% seen once, with more than 8.5% in the top ten. This sample comprised peripheral blood, obtained 28 days after the second AZD1222 dose. This clonotype originated in an adult who received the AZD1222 COVID-19 vaccine. This rearrangement joins TRBV5-1 to TRBJ2-1; D is unresolved. The CDR3 sequence: CASSLLTSSYNEQFF. DNA for the CDR3: TGCGCCAGCAGCCTTCTAACAAGCTCCTACAATGAGCAGTTCTTC.